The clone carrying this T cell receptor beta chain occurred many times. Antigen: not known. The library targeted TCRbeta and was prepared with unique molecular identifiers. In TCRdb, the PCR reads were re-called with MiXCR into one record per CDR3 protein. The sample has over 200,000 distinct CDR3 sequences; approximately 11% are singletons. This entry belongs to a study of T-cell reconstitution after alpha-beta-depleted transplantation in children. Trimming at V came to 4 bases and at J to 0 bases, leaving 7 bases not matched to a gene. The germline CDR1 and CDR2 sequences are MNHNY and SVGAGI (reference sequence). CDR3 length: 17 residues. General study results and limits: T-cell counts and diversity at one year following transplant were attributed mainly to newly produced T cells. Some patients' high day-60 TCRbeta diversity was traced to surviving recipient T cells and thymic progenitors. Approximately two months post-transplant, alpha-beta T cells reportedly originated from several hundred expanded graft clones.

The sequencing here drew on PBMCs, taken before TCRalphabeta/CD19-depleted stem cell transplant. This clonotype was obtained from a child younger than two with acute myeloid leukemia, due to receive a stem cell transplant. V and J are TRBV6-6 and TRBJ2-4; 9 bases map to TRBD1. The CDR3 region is CASSSRQGVRAKNIQYF. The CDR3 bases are TGTGCCAGCAGTTCAAGACAGGGGGTCAGAGCCAAAAACATTCAGTACTTC.